This T cell receptor beta chain was recovered during a study of blood T cell repertoires in COVID-19. The authors' processing: It was from reference gene primer amplification that nucleated cell counts were estimated. Some clones are missing from TCRdb's copy, which holds only in-frame ones; the method was immunoSEQ multiplex PCR. From that table come the V and J calls and clone size; the DNA was used to work out D and trimming. The data contain just over 150,000 clones, roughly 80% of them singletons. Trimming pared 5 bases from V and 3 bases from J, leaving 8 bases between. Per germline, CDR1 SNHLY and CDR2 FYNNEI. The CDR3 spans 12 residues.

The receptor was isolated from a man in his 60s with acute or convalescent COVID-19. The sequenced sample consisted of peripheral blood. The gene calls are TRBV2 and TRBJ2-7; no clear D gene. This CDR3 is CASSLGRYEQYF. CDR3 DNA sequence: TGTGCCAGCAGTCTTGGGCGCTACGAGCAGTACTTC.